A single sample gave rise to the 16 T cell receptor beta chains below, sequenced in a study of blood T cell repertoires in COVID-19. TCRdb keeps only in-frame clones here, not all; method: immunoSEQ multiplex PCR. The sample includes around 320,000 clones, roughly 91% of them seen just once. Sequenced: PBMCs or T cells enriched from blood (not recorded which). The receptors stem from a woman in her forties or fifties who had been exposed to COVID-19.

V is TRBV2 and J is TRBJ1-5; 8 nucleotides align to TRBD1. The CDR3 loop spans 16 amino acids. CDR1 and CDR2 from the germline V gene are SNHLY and FYNNEI. Trimming cost V 4 bases and J 1 base; bases outside gene matches: 6. CDR3 nucleotide sequence: TGTGCCAGCAGTGCTGTCAGGGGGCAAAGCAATCAGCCCCAGCATTTT. Translating it yields CASSAVRGQSNQPQHF.

The rearrangement links TRBV19 to TRBJ1-2; 9 bases are a match to TRBD1. V was clipped by 6 bases and J by 4 bases; unmatched bases: 12. The CDR3 has 16 residues. Germline CDR1 and CDR2: LNHDA and SQIVND (reference sequence). CDR3 coding DNA: TGTGCCAGTAGGCTAACGGGACAGGGCGGCGGCTATGGCTACACCTTC. This sequence encodes CASRLTGQGGGYGYTF. Full variable domain (outside the CDR3, taken from reference TRBV19 and TRBJ1-2): DGGITQSPKYLFRKEGQNVTLSCEQNLNHDAMYWYRQDPGQGLRLIYYSQIVNDFQKGDIAEGYSVSREKKESFPLTVTSAQKNPTAFYLCASRLTGQGGGYGYTFGSGTRLTVV.

The rearrangement links TRBV9 to TRBJ1-5; D is perhaps TRBD1 (5 bases). Germline lookup yields CDR1 SGDLS and CDR2 YYNGEE. Trimming shortened V by 0 bases and J by 3 bases, and 7 bases separated the two germline ends. The CDR3 totals 14 residues. The CDR3 loop reads CASSVAGNNQPQHF. The DNA for the CDR3 is TGTGCCAGCAGCGTAGCAGGGAACAATCAGCCCCAGCATTTT.

The rearrangement joins TRBV29-1 to TRBJ2-7; 7 bases are shared with TRBD2. Trimming at V came to 7 bases and at J to 2 bases, leaving 11 bases not matched to a gene. The V gene's germline CDR1 is SQVTM and CDR2 ANQGSEA. The CDR3 has 14 residues. The CDR3 region is CSASGEGSTYEQYF. CDR3 coding DNA: TGCAGCGCCTCTGGGGAGGGCTCCACCTACGAGCAGTACTTC.

The chain is built from TRBV5-1 and TRBJ2-7, with D possibly being TRBD2 (6 bases). The germline V gene has CDR1 SGHRS and CDR2 YFSETQ. V lost 5 bases and J 0 bases, leaving 12 bases between the germline ends. The CDR3 contains 14 residues. The DNA for the CDR3 is TGCGCCAGCAGTGTCGGGACTTTCTCCTACGAGCAGTACTTC. It specifies CASSVGTFSYEQYF. The full variable domain, with the rest looked up from reference TRBV5-1 and TRBJ2-7, is KAGVTQTPRYLIKTRGQQVTLSCSPISGHRSVSWYQQTPGQGLQFLFEYFSETQRNKGNFPGRFSGRQFSNSRSEMNVSTLELGDSALYLCASSVGTFSYEQYFGPGTRLTVT.

This clone was recorded only once. V is TRBV5-1 and J is TRBJ1-3; weak D call: TRBD1 (5 bases). The CDR3 extends over 19 amino acids. Germline lookup yields CDR1 SGHRS and CDR2 YFSETQ. V lost 0 bases, J lost 1 base, and 20 bases lay in between. The CDR3 spells CASSLAFSAREGSGNTIYF. The DNA for the CDR3 is TGCGCCAGCAGCTTGGCCTTCTCTGCCAGGGAAGGATCTGGAAACACCATATATTTT.

The genes are TRBV19 and TRBJ2-3; 13 nucleotides line up with TRBD2. V dropped 3 bases and J dropped 2; count of bases not matched to a gene: 8. Per germline, CDR1 LNHDA and CDR2 SQIVND (reference sequence). The CDR3 covers 18 residues. This CDR3 is CASSITWTSGGATDTQYF. For the CDR3, the DNA is TGTGCCAGTAGTATTACCTGGACTAGCGGGGGAGCCACAGATACGCAGTATTTT. Complete variable domain (other parts from reference TRBV19 and TRBJ2-3): DGGITQSPKYLFRKEGQNVTLSCEQNLNHDAMYWYRQDPGQGLRLIYYSQIVNDFQKGDIAEGYSVSREKKESFPLTVTSAQKNPTAFYLCASSITWTSGGATDTQYFGPGTRLTVL.

The chain carries TRBV5-1 and TRBJ2-2; 10 bases agree with TRBD1. V lost 3 bases and J lost 4; bases outside the gene matches: 3. Looked up from germline, CDR1 is SGHRS and CDR2 is YFSETQ. This CDR3 spans 15 amino acids. The CDR3 loop is CASSSGQGVTGELFF. DNA for the CDR3: TGCGCCAGCAGCTCAGGACAGGGGGTCACCGGGGAGCTGTTTTTT.

J is TRBJ1-2 and V is TRBV19, with 9 nucleotides matching TRBD1. Losses at the gene ends were 5 bases for V and 3 bases for J; bases not matched to a gene: 4. The CDR3 consists of 14 residues. Looked up from germline, CDR1 is LNHDA and CDR2 is SQIVND (reference sequence). CDR3 nucleotide sequence: TGTGCCAGTAGTTGGACAGGGGTAGACTATGGCTACACCTTC. Translated: CASSWTGVDYGYTF.

The chain links TRBV28 to TRBJ1-5; TRBD1 matches at 10 bases. Trimming took 5 bases from V and 6 from J; bases not matched to a gene: 7. The length of the CDR3 is 15 residues. CDR1 is MDHEN and CDR2 is SYDVKM in the germline V gene. CDR3 nucleotide sequence: TGTGCCAGCAGTCTGACAGGGGGCGTCGGTCAGCCCCAGCATTTT. Its translation is CASSLTGGVGQPQHF.

Only one count was recorded for this clone. The chain links TRBV19 to TRBJ2-3; the D gene is possibly TRBD1 (6 bases). The length of the CDR3 is 15 residues. The germline V gene has CDR1 LNHDA and CDR2 SQIVND (reference sequence). Deletions cut 2 bases from V and 1 base from J, with 10 bases between. The CDR3 protein is CASSIRGFGTDTQYF. In DNA, the CDR3 is TGTGCCAGTAGTATAAGGGGGTTTGGCACAGATACGCAGTATTTT.

The chain couples TRBV7-9 to TRBJ2-1, with 8 bases that match TRBD1. The CDR3 contains 13 residues. V shed 5 bases, J shed 9 bases, and the junction held 6 bases outside the gene matches. Germline V gene lookup returns CDR1 SEHNR and CDR2 FQNEAQ (reference sequence). The CDR3 spells CASSPDRVGEQFF. CDR3 nucleotide sequence: TGTGCCAGCAGCCCGGACAGGGTCGGTGAGCAGTTCTTC.

V gene TRBV4-2 combines with J gene TRBJ2-3; TRBD1 agrees at 9 bases. The J segment lost 3 bases and the V segment lost 6 bases, leaving 7 bases of the junction unmatched. This CDR3 has 15 residues. Looked up from germline, CDR1 is LGHNA and CDR2 is YNFKEQ. This CDR3 reads CASSQTGQGTDTQYF. CDR3 sequence (DNA): TGTGCCAGCAGTCAAACGGGACAGGGAACAGATACGCAGTATTTT.

The chain links TRBV2 to TRBJ1-1, with a tentative D call TRBD1 (5 bases). Germline CDR1 SNHLY, CDR2 FYNNEI. With 0 bases removed from V and 1 base from J, the gap between germline ends came to 9 bases. This CDR3 comprises 15 residues. The CDR3 sequence is CASSEARGKNTEAFF. In DNA, the CDR3 is TGTGCCAGCAGTGAAGCACGGGGGAAGAACACTGAAGCTTTCTTT. The entire variable domain, with the rest obtained from reference TRBV2 and TRBJ1-1, is as follows: EPEVTQTPSHQVTQMGQEVILRCVPISNHLYFYWYRQILGQKVEFLVSFYNNEISEKSEIFDDQFSVERPDGSNFTLKIRSTKLEDSAMYFCASSEARGKNTEAFFGQGTRLTVV.

The chain carries TRBV2 and TRBJ2-5, with D perhaps TRBD2 (7 bases). Per the germline V gene, CDR1 is SNHLY and CDR2 is FYNNEI. The CDR3 runs to 16 residues. V lost 4 bases and J 4 bases, leaving 19 bases between the germline ends. CDR3: CASSVGGGPQAETQYF. The CDR3 DNA follows: TGTGCCAGCAGTGTAGGGGGGGGGCCTCAGGCAGAGACCCAGTACTTC. Filled out from reference TRBV2 and TRBJ2-5, the complete variable domain reads EPEVTQTPSHQVTQMGQEVILRCVPISNHLYFYWYRQILGQKVEFLVSFYNNEISEKSEIFDDQFSVERPDGSNFTLKIRSTKLEDSAMYFCASSVGGGPQAETQYFGPGTRLLVL.

The chain links TRBV5-1 to TRBJ2-2; maybe TRBD1 (6 bases). This CDR3 contains 15 residues. Per the germline V gene, CDR1 is SGHRS and CDR2 is YFSETQ. V was shortened by 5 bases and J by 2 bases, with 13 bases between the two germline ends. The CDR3 DNA follows: TGCGCCAGCAGTTGGACAGACATTAACACCGGGGAGCTGTTTTTT. This translates into CASSWTDINTGELFF.